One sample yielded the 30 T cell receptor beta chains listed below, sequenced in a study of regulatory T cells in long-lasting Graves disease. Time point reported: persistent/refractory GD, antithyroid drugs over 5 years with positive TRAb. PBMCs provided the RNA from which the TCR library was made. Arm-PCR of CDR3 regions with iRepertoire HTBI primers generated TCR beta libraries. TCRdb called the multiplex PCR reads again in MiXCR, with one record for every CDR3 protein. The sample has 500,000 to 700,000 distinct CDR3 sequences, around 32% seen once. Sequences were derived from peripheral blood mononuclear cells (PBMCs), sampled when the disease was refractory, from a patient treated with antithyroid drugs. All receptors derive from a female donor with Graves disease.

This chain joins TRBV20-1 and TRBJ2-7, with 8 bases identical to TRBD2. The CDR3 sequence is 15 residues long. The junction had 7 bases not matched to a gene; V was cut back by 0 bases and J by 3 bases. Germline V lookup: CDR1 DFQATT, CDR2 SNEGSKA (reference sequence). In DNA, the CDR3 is TGCAGTGCTAGAGATCCCAAGCGGGGGATCTACGAGCAGTACTTC. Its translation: CSARDPKRGIYEQYF.

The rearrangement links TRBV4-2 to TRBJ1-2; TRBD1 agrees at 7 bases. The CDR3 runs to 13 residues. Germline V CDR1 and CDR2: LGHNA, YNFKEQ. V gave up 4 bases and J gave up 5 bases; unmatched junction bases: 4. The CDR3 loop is CASSPSTGYGYTF. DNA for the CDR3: TGTGCCAGCAGCCCTTCGACAGGGTATGGCTACACCTTC.

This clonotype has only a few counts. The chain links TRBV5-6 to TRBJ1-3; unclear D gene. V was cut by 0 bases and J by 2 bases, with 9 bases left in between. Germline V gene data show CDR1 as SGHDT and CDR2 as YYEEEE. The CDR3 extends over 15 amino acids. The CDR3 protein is CASSLELGPGNTIYF. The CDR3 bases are TGTGCCAGCAGCTTGGAGTTAGGGCCTGGAAACACCATATATTTT.

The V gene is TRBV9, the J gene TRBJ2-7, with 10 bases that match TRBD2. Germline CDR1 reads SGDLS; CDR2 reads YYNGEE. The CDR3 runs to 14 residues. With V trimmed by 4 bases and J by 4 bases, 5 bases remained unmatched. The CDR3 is CASSLAGESYEQYF. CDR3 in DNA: TGTGCCAGCAGCCTAGCGGGAGAAAGTTACGAGCAGTACTTC.

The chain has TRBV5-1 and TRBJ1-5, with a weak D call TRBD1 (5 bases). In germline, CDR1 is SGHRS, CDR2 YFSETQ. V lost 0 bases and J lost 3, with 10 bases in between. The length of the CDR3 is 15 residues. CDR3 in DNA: TGCGCCAGCAGCTTGGCCCCGGGGCTCAATCAGCCCCAGCATTTT. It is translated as CASSLAPGLNQPQHF. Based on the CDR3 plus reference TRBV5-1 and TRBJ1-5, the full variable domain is KAGVTQTPRYLIKTRGQQVTLSCSPISGHRSVSWYQQTPGQGLQFLFEYFSETQRNKGNFPGRFSGRQFSNSRSEMNVSTLELGDSALYLCASSLAPGLNQPQHFGDGTRLSIL.

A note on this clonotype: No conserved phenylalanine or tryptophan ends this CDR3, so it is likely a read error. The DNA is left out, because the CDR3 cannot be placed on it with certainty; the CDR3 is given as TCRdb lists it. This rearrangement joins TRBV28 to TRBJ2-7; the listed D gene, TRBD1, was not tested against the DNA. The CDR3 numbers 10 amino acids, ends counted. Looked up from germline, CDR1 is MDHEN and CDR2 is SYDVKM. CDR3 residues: CASKGDRVTL.

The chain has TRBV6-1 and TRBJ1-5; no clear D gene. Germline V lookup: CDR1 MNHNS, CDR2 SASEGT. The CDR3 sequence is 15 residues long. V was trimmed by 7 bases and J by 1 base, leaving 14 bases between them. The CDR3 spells CASKTNLRSNQPQHF. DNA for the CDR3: TGTGCCAGCAAAACGAACCTTCGGAGCAATCAGCCCCAGCATTTT.

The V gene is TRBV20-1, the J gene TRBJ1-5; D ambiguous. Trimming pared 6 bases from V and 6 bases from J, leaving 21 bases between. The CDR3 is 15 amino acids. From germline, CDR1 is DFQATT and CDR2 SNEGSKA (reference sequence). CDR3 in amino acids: CSATQVGGLTQPQHF. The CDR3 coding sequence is TGCAGTGCAACGCAGGTGGGTGGGCTGACTCAGCCCCAGCATTTT.

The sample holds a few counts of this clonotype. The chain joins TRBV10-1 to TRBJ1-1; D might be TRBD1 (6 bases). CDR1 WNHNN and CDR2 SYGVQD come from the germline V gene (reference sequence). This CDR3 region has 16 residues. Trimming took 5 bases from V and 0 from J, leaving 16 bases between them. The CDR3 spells CASSPQGGLMNTEAFF. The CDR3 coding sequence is TGCGCCAGCAGTCCACAGGGTGGTCTAATGAACACTGAAGCTTTCTTT.

CDR3 sequence: CASSLGTGNIQYF. CDR3 coding DNA: TGTGCCAGCAGCTTAGGGACAGGGAACATTCAGTACTTC. The rearrangement joins TRBV13 to TRBJ2-4; 7 nucleotides align to TRBD1. V was pared by 0 bases and J by 7 bases, with 0 bases of the junction left unmatched. Germline V gene lookup returns CDR1 PRHDT and CDR2 FYEKMQ (reference sequence). This CDR3 comprises 13 residues. Full variable domain (outside the CDR3, taken from reference TRBV13 and TRBJ2-4): AAGVIQSPRHLIKEKRETATLKCYPIPRHDTVYWYQQGPGQDPQFLISFYEKMQSDKGSIPDRFSAQQFSDYHSELNMSSLELGDSALYFCASSLGTGNIQYFGAGTRLSVL.

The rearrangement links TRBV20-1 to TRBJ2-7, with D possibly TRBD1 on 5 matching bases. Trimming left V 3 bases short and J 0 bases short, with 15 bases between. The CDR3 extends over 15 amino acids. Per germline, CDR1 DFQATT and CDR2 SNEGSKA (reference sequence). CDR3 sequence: CSASLGQSVSYEQYF. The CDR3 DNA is TGCAGTGCTAGTTTGGGGCAGTCCGTCTCCTACGAGCAGTACTTC.

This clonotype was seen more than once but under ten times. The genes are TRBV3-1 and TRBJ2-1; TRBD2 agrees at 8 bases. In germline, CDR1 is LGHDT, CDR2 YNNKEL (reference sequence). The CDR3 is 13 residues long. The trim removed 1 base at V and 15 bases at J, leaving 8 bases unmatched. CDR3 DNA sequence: TGTGCCAGCAGCCAAGTAATAGGGACTAGGCTGTTCTTC. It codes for CASSQVIGTRLFF.

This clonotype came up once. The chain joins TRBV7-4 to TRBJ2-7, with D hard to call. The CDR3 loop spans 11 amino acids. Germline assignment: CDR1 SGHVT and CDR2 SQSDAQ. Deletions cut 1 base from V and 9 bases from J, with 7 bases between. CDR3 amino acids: CASSLGRAQYF. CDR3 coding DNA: TGTGCCAGCAGCTTAGGACGGGCGCAGTACTTC.

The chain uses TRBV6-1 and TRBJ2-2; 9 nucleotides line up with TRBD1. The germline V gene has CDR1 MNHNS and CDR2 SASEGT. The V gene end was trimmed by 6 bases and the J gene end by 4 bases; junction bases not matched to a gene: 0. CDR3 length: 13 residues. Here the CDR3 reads CASRQGATGELFF. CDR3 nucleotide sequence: TGTGCCAGCAGACAGGGGGCCACCGGGGAGCTGTTTTTT.

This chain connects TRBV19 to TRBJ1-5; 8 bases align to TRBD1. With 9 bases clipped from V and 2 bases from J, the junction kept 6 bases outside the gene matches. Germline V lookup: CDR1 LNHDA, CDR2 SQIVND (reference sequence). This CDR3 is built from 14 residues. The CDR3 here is CASEPGQGNQPQHF. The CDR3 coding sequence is TGTGCCAGCGAACCGGGACAGGGCAATCAGCCCCAGCATTTT.

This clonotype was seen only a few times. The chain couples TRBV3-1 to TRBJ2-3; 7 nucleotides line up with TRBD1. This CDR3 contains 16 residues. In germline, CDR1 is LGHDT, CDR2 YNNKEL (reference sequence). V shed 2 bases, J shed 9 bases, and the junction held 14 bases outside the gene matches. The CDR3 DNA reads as TGTGCCAGCAGCCAATTCCTGACAGGGACCCCATTGACGCAGTATTTT. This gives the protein CASSQFLTGTPLTQYF.

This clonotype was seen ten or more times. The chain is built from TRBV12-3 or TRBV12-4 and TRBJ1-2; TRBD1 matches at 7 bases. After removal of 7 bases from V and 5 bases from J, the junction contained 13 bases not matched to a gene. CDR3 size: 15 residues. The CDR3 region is CASKPHGTARYGYTF. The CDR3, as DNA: TGTGCCAGCAAACCCCACGGGACAGCACGTTATGGCTACACCTTC.

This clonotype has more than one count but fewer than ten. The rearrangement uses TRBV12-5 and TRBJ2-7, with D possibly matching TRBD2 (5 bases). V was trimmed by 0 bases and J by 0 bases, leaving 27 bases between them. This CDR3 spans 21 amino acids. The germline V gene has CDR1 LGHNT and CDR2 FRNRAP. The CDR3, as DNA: TGTGCTAGTGGTTTGGTACGAGTAGAGTGGCCCGAAGGCGGGCTCTCCTACGAGCAGTACTTC. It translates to CASGLVRVEWPEGGLSYEQYF. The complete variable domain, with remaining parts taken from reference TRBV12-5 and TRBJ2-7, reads DARVTQTPRHKVTEMGQEVTMRCQPILGHNTVFWYRQTMMQGLELLAYFRNRAPLDDSGMPKDRFSAEMPDATLATLKIQPSEPRDSAVYFCASGLVRVEWPEGGLSYEQYFGPGTRLTVT.

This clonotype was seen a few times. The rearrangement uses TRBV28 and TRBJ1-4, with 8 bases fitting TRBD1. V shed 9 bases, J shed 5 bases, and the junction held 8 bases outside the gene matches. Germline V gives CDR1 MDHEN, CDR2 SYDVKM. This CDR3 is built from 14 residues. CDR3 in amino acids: CASTAGGRNEKLFF. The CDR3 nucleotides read TGTGCCAGTACAGCAGGGGGCCGGAATGAAAAACTGTTTTTT. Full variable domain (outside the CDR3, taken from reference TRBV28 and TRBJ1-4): DVKVTQSSRYLVKRTGEKVFLECVQDMDHENMFWYRQDPGLGLRLIYFSYDVKMKEKGDIPEGYSVSREKKERFSLILESASTNQTSMYLCASTAGGRNEKLFFGSGTQLSVL.

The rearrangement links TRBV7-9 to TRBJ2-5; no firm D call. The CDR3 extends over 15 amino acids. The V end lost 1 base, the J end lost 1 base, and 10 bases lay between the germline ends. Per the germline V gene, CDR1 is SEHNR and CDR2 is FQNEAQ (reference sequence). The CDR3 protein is CASSLVVGRQETQYF. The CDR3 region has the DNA TGTGCCAGCAGCTTAGTTGTCGGACGCCAAGAGACCCAGTACTTC. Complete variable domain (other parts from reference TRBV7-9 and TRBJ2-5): DTGVSQNPRHKITKRGQNVTFRCDPISEHNRLYWYRQTLGQGPEFLTYFQNEAQLEKSRLLSDRFSAERPKGSFSTLEIQRTEQGDSAMYLCASSLVVGRQETQYFGPGTRLLVL.

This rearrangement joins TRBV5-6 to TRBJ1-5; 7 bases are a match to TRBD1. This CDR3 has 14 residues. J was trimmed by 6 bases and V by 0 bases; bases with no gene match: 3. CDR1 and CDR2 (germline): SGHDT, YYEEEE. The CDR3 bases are TGTGCCAGCAGCTTGGGGACAGGTTTTCAGCCCCAGCATTTT. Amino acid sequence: CASSLGTGFQPQHF.

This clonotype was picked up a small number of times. In DNA form, the CDR3 reads TGTGCCAGTAGTACAGCACCTAGCGGGAGAAGGTCCTACGAGCAGTACTTC. Translating it yields CASSTAPSGRRSYEQYF. The chain carries TRBV19 and TRBJ2-7; 10 bases are a match to TRBD2. The CDR3 covers 17 residues. The junction had 10 bases not matched to a gene; V was cut back by 4 bases and J by 1 base. Germline assignment: CDR1 LNHDA and CDR2 SQIVND (reference sequence).

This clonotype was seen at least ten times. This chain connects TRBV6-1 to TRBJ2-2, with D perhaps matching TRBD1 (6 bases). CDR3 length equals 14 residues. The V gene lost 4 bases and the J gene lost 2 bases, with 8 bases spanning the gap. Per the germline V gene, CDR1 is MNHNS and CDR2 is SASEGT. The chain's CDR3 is CASSVQGNTGELFF. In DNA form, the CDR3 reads TGTGCCAGCAGTGTACAGGGCAACACCGGGGAGCTGTTTTTT.

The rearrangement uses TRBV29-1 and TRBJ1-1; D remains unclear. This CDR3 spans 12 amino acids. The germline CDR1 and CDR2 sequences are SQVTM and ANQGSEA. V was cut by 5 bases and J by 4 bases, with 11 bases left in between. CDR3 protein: CSVSGVTTEAFF. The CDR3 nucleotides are TGCAGCGTTTCCGGGGTGACCACTGAAGCTTTCTTT.

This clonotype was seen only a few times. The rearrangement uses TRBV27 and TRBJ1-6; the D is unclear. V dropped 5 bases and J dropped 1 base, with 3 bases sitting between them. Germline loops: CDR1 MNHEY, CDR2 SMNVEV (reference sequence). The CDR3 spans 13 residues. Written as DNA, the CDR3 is TGTGCCAGCAGTGGTTCCTATAATTCACCCCTCCACTTT. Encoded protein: CASSGSYNSPLHF.

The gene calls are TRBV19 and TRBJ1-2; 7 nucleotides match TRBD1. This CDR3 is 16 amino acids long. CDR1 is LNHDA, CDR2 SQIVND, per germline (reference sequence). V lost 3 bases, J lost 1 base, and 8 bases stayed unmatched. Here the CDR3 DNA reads TGTGCCAGTAGTATCGTACAGGGGATTTTTAACTATGGCTACACCTTC. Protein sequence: CASSIVQGIFNYGYTF.

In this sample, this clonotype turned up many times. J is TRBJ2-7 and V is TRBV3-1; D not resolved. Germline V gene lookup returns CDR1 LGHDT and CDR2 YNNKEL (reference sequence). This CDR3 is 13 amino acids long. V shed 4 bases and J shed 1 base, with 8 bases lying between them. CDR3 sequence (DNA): TGTGCCAGCAGCCGGGCCGCATCCTACGAGCAGTACTTC. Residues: CASSRAASYEQYF.

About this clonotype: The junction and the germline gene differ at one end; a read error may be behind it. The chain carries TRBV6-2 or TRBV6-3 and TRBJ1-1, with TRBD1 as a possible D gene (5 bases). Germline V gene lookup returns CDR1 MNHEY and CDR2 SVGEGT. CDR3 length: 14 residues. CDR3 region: CASNYGAVNTEAFF. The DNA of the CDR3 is TGTGCCAGCAATTACGGGGCGGTGAACACTGAAGCTTTCTTT.

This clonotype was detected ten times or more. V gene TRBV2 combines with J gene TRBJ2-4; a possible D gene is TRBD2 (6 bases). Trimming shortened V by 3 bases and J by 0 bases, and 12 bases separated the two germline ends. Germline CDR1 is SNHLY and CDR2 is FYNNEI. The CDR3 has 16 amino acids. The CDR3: CASSDPGVKAKNIQYF. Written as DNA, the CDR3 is TGTGCCAGCAGTGATCCGGGGGTGAAAGCCAAAAACATTCAGTACTTC.

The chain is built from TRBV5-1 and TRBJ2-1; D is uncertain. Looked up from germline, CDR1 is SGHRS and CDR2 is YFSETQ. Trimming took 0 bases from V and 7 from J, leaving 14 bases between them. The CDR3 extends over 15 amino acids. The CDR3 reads CASSLDNSQVNEQFF. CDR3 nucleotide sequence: TGCGCCAGCAGCTTGGACAACAGCCAAGTAAATGAGCAGTTCTTC.